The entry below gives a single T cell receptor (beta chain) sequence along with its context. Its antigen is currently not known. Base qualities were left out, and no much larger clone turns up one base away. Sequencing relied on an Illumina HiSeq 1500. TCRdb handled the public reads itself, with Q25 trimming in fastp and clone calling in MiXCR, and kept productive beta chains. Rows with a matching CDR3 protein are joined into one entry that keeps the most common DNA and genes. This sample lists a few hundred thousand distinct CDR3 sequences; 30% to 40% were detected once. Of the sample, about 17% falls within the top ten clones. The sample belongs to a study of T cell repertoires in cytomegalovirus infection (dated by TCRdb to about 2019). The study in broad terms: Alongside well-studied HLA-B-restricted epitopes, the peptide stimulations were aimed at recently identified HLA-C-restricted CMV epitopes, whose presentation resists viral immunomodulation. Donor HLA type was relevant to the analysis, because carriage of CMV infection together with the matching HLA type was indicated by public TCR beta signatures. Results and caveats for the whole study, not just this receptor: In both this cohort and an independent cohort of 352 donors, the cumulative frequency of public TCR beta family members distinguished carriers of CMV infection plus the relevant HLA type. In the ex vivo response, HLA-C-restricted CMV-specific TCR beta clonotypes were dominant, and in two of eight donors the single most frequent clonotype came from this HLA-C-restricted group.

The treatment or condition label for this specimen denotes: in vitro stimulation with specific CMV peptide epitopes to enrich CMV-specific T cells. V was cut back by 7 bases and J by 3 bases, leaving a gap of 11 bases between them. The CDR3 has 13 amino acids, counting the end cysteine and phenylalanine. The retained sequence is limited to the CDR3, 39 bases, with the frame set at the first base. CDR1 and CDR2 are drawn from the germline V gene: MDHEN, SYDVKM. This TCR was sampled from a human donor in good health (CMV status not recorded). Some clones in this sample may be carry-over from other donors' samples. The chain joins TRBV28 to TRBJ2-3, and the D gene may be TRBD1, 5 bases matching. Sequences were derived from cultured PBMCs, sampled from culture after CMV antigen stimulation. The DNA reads TGTGCCAGCAATACTCCAGGGACAGATACGCAGTATTTT. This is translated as CASNTPGTDTQYF.